Here is one T cell receptor beta chain with its context. One end of the junction varies from germline; a read error may be responsible. The sample is drawn from a study of CD8+CD57+ T cells in acquired aplastic anemia. All sequencing subjects had displayed CD8+CD57+ cell expansion on flow cytometry. Blood samples were obtained from patients who had received no prior therapy. Genomic DNA served as template for TCR beta VDJ and CDR3 profiling. TCRdb analysed the reads with MiXCR anew, one entry per CDR3 protein. The table records under 350,000 distinct CDR3 sequences, about 50% of them present only once. Specimen: sorted CD4+, CD8+, or CD8+CD57+ T cells (not recorded which) from PBMCs. This sequence originates from a human donor with aplastic anemia.

The CDR3 here is CASSTEGVNQPKHF. CDR3 nucleotides: TGTGCCAGTAGTACAGAAGGAGTCAATCAGCCCAAGCATTTT. The gene calls are TRBV19 and TRBJ1-5; D not certain. In germline, CDR1 is LNHDA, CDR2 SQIVND (reference sequence). The CDR3 loop spans 14 amino acids.